This passage covers 19 T cell receptor beta chains from one sample sequenced in a study of cytomegalovirus exposure and HLA in healthy donors. Primers for the PCR totalled 60 Vbeta and 13 Jbeta. TCRdb's table, derived via immunoSEQ multiplex PCR, lists solely in-frame clones and lacks some. Of roughly 120,000 clones listed, about 74% are singletons. The sample comprised PBMCs. These receptors all stem from a man aged 35 to 55 in good health and CMV-seropositive.

The chain links TRBV28 to TRBJ1-2; 9 bases agree with TRBD1. Germline V CDR1 and CDR2: MDHEN, SYDVKM. The junction had 3 bases not matched to a gene; V was cut back by 5 bases and J by 5 bases. There are 13 residues in the CDR3. The CDR3 DNA is TGTGCCAGCAGTCCTGGACAGGGGTATGGCTACACCTTC. Protein sequence: CASSPGQGYGYTF.

The CDR3 DNA reads TGTGCCAGCAGCGTAGACGCACAGGGTTATGGCTACACCTTC. This codes for CASSVDAQGYGYTF. This chain connects TRBV9 to TRBJ1-2; possibly TRBD1 for D (6 bases). The CDR3 covers 14 residues. V gave up 0 bases and J gave up 5 bases, with 11 bases separating them. From germline, CDR1 is SGDLS and CDR2 YYNGEE.

The V call is TRBV5-4, the J call TRBJ2-3, with 7 bases aligning to TRBD1. This CDR3 comprises 14 residues. Losses at the gene ends were 4 bases for V and 4 bases for J; bases not matched to a gene: 6. The germline gives CDR1 SGHNT, CDR2 YYREEE (reference sequence). The DNA for the CDR3 is TGTGCCAGCAGCCCTGACAGGGTGGCAGATACGCAGTATTTT. It codes for CASSPDRVADTQYF.

V usage is TRBV30 and J usage is TRBJ2-6; D gene unclear. V gave up 3 bases and J gave up 0 bases, with 6 bases separating them. CDR1 is GTSNPN and CDR2 is SVGIG in the germline V gene (reference sequence). The CDR3 totals 14 residues. Here the CDR3 reads CAWSFGSGANVLTF. In nucleotides, the CDR3 is TGTGCCTGGAGCTTCGGCTCTGGGGCCAACGTCCTGACTTTC.

This chain joins TRBV6-1 and TRBJ2-7; 9 bases map to TRBD2. This CDR3 comprises 18 residues. The germline V gene encodes CDR1 MNHNS and CDR2 SASEGT. V lost 4 bases to trimming and J lost 1 base; unmatched junction nucleotides: 14. CDR3 loop: CASSALGSLAGRSYEQYF. CDR3 DNA sequence: TGTGCCAGCAGTGCCCTGGGGAGCCTAGCGGGACGTTCCTACGAGCAGTACTTC.

The rearrangement uses TRBV7-2 and TRBJ1-2, with D possibly TRBD1 on 5 matching bases. The CDR3 runs to 13 residues. Trimming removed 4 bases from V and 4 bases from J, with 10 bases in between. The germline CDR1 and CDR2 sequences are SGHTA and FQGNSA. CDR3 DNA sequence: TGTGCCAGCAGCTCAAAGACAGTCTATGGCTACACCTTC. Translation gives CASSSKTVYGYTF.

A single count supports this clone. DNA of the CDR3: TGTGCCAGCAGCCCCAGACTAGCGGGAGGGAGGGAGACCCAGTACTTC. Translating gives CASSPRLAGGRETQYF. The V gene is TRBV7-8, the J gene TRBJ2-5; 14 bases are shared with TRBD2. The CDR3 sequence is 16 residues long. The junction had 7 bases not matched to a gene; V was cut back by 5 bases and J by 5 bases. Germline loops: CDR1 SGHVS, CDR2 FQNEAQ.

The chain carries TRBV7-8 and TRBJ1-1; 9 bases match TRBD1. The CDR3 runs to 14 residues. V lost 1 base to trimming and J lost 4 bases; unmatched junction nucleotides: 1. Looked up from germline, CDR1 is SGHVS and CDR2 is FQNEAQ. The CDR3 spells CASSLVDRGTEAFF. CDR3 coding DNA: TGTGCCAGCAGCTTAGTGGACAGGGGCACTGAAGCTTTCTTT.

The chain uses TRBV29-1 and TRBJ1-2; 9 bases fit TRBD1. In germline, CDR1 is SQVTM, CDR2 ANQGSEA. The ends lost 6 bases at V and 3 bases at J; junction bases unmatched: 8. This CDR3 region has 14 residues. In DNA form, the CDR3 reads TGCAGCGTAGCCGGGACAGGGCTCGACTATGGCTACACCTTC. The encoded protein is CSVAGTGLDYGYTF.

This rearrangement joins TRBV9 to TRBJ2-1, with 11 positions matching TRBD2. Per germline, CDR1 SGDLS and CDR2 YYNGEE. This CDR3 is built from 15 residues. V lost 2 bases, J lost 8 bases, and 6 bases stayed unmatched. DNA of the CDR3: TGTGCCAGCAGCGTTAGCGGGAGGGCCGCAGATGAGCAGTTCTTC. Protein product: CASSVSGRAADEQFF.

The chain uses TRBV6-5 and TRBJ1-1; TRBD1 agrees at 10 bases. The CDR3 is 13 residues long. CDR1 MNHEY and CDR2 SVGAGI come from the germline V gene. The V segment lost 7 bases and the J segment 5 bases; nucleotides outside the gene matches: 4. CDR3 region: CASKDRGGTEAFF. CDR3 DNA sequence: TGTGCCAGCAAGGACAGGGGGGGGACTGAAGCTTTCTTT.

The V call is TRBV2, the J call TRBJ1-1; D is ambiguous. V was trimmed by 2 bases and J by 9 bases, leaving 10 bases between them. The CDR3 runs to 12 residues. Germline V gene data show CDR1 as SNHLY and CDR2 as FYNNEI. Here the CDR3 reads CASSEQAPKAFF. CDR3 nucleotides: TGTGCCAGCAGTGAACAGGCCCCTAAAGCTTTCTTT. Supplemented by reference TRBV2 and TRBJ1-1, the full variable domain reads EPEVTQTPSHQVTQMGQEVILRCVPISNHLYFYWYRQILGQKVEFLVSFYNNEISEKSEIFDDQFSVERPDGSNFTLKIRSTKLEDSAMYFCASSEQAPKAFFGQGTRLTVV.

The V call is TRBV7-9, the J call TRBJ1-4, with a tentative D call TRBD1 (5 bases). V was cut by 3 bases and J by 2 bases, with 13 bases left in between. The CDR3 is made up of 16 amino acids. The germline gives CDR1 SEHNR, CDR2 FQNEAQ (reference sequence). In DNA form, the CDR3 reads TGTGCCAGCAGCTTGGGGACTTTGGATACTAATGAAAAACTGTTTTTT. Its translation is CASSLGTLDTNEKLFF. Drawing the rest from reference TRBV7-9 and TRBJ1-4, the complete variable domain is DTGVSQNPRHKITKRGQNVTFRCDPISEHNRLYWYRQTLGQGPEFLTYFQNEAQLEKSRLLSDRFSAERPKGSFSTLEIQRTEQGDSAMYLCASSLGTLDTNEKLFFGSGTQLSVL.

The rearrangement links TRBV23-1 to TRBJ2-2; D perhaps matches TRBD1 (5 bases). TRBV23-1 is an ORF, and what it does is uncertain. The CDR3 has 13 residues. The CDR3 region has the DNA TGCGCGACGTCGGACATGAACACCGGGGAGCTGTTTTTT. It yields the protein CATSDMNTGELFF.

The gene calls are TRBV27 and TRBJ2-1, with D possibly TRBD2 on 5 matching bases. Trimming cost V 2 bases and J 6 bases, with 11 bases left between them. The germline V gene encodes CDR1 MNHEY and CDR2 SMNVEV (reference sequence). The CDR3 sequence is 14 residues long. CDR3 protein: CASSLRRGSNEQFF. CDR3 nucleotides: TGTGCCAGCAGTTTACGGAGAGGGAGCAATGAGCAGTTCTTC.

The chain recombines TRBV6-1 with TRBJ2-1; tentative D call: TRBD2 (6 bases). The CDR3 spans 13 residues. The V gene lost 5 bases and the J gene lost 10 bases, with 15 bases spanning the gap. The germline CDR1 and CDR2 sequences are MNHNS and SASEGT. CDR3 DNA: TGTGCCAGCAGTCCCCGGCGGGGTTTGGAGCAGTTCTTC. It is translated as CASSPRRGLEQFF.

V usage is TRBV5-1 and J usage is TRBJ1-4; 10 bases are a match to TRBD1. The CDR3 runs 19 residues. Germline values: CDR1 SGHRS, CDR2 YFSETQ. Germline trimming cut 4 bases from V and 2 bases from J; bases unmatched to any gene: 14. The CDR3 protein is CASSLTTGTGVATNEKLFF. The CDR3 DNA follows: TGCGCCAGCAGCCTAACTACCGGGACAGGGGTCGCGACTAATGAAAAACTGTTTTTT.

The chain employs TRBV5-1 and TRBJ1-1; weak D call: TRBD1 (5 bases). Trimming removed 0 bases at V and 8 bases at J, with 17 bases between. Germline-derived CDR1 and CDR2 are SGHRS and YFSETQ. The CDR3 loop spans 15 amino acids. CDR3 in DNA: TGCGCCAGCAGCTTGGGGGAGGGGATTTGGAGCGAAGCTTTCTTT. Amino acid sequence: CASSLGEGIWSEAFF.

V and J are TRBV5-5 and TRBJ1-2; 9 bases align to TRBD1. CDR1 is SGHKS, CDR2 YYEKEE, per germline (reference sequence). The CDR3 has 15 residues. The V segment lost 2 bases and the J segment 4 bases; nucleotides outside the gene matches: 6. CDR3 sequence: CASSFLTGGTYGYTF. The CDR3 DNA sequence: TGTGCCAGCAGCTTCTTGACAGGGGGGACCTATGGCTACACCTTC.